This T cell receptor (beta chain) was profiled in a study of T cell responses to AZD1222 COVID-19 vaccine. TCRdb's copy holds only in-frame clones and misses some; the assay was immunoSEQ multiplex PCR. Counted here are some 79,000 clones, roughly 80% occurring once; the ten biggest clones make up approximately 47%. The study, taken as a whole, reports: Dominant at 160-218 and 743-854, vaccine-associated CD4 TCRs also spanned spike.

The J segment lost 5 bases and the V segment lost 7 bases, leaving 11 bases of the junction unmatched. CDR1 is MDHEN and CDR2 is SYDVKM in the germline V gene. This CDR3 region has 16 residues. Worth noting for this clone: Its antigen is undetermined.

The chain is built from TRBV28 and TRBJ2-2; 9 positions match TRBD1. The sample in question was peripheral blood, obtained 28 days after the second AZD1222 dose. The sequence derives from an adult who received the AZD1222 COVID-19 vaccine. The CDR3, as DNA: TGTGCCAGCAAGGTGGCGGGACAGGGTAGGACCGGGGAGCTGTTTTTT. It specifies CASKVAGQGRTGELFF.